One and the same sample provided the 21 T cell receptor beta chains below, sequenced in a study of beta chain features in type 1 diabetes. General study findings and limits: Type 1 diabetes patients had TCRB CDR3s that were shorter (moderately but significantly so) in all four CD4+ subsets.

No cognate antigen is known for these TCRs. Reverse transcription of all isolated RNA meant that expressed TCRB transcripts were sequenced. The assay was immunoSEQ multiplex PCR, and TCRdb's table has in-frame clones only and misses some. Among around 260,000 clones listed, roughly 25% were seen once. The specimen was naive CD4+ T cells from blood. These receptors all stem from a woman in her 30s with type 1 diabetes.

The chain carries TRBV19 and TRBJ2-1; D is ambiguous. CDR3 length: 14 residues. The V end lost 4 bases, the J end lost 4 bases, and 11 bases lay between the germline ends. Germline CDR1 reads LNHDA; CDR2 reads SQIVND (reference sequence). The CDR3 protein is CASSSPYSYNEQFF. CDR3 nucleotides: TGTGCCAGTAGTAGCCCGTACAGTTACAATGAGCAGTTCTTC.

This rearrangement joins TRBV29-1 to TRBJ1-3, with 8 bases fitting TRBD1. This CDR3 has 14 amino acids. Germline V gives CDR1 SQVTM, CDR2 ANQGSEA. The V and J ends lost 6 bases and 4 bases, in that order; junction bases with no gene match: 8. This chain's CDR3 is CSVWTGRSGNTIYF. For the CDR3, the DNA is TGCAGCGTGTGGACAGGGCGATCCGGAAACACCATATATTTT.

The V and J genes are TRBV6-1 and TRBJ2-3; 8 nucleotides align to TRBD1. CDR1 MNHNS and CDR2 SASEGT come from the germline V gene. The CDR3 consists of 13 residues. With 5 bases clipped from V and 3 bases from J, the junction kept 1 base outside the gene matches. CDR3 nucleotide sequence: TGTGCCAGCAGTACAGGGGGGACAGATACGCAGTATTTT. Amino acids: CASSTGGTDTQYF.

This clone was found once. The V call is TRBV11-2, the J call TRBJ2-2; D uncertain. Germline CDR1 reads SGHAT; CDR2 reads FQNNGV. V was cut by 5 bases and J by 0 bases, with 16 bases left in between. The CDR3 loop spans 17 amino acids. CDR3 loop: CASSPFSIGTNTGELFF. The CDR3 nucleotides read TGTGCCAGCAGCCCCTTTTCCATCGGTACGAACACCGGGGAGCTGTTTTTT.

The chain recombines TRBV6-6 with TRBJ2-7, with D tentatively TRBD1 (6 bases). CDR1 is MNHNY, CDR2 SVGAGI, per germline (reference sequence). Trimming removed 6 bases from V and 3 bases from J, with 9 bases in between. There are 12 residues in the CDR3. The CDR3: CASSPGDYEQYF. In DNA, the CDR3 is TGTGCCAGCAGCCCAGGGGACTACGAGCAGTACTTC.

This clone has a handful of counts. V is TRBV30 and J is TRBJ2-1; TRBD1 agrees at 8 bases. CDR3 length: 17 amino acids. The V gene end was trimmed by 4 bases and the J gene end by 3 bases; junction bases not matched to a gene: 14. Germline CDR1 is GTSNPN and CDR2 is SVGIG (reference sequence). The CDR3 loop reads CAWTQPRQGIFYNEQFF. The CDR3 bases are TGTGCCTGGACTCAACCAAGACAGGGGATCTTCTACAATGAGCAGTTCTTC. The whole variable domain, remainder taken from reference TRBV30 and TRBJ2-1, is SQTIHQWPATLVQPVGSPLSLECTVEGTSNPNLYWYRQAAGRGLQLLFYSVGIGQISSEVPQNLSASRPQDRQFILSSKKLLLSDSGFYLCAWTQPRQGIFYNEQFFGPGTRLTVL.

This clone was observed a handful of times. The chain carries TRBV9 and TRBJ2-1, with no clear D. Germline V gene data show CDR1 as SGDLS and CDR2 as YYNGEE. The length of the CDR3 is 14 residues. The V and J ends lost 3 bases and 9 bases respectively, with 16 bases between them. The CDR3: CASSATPSSGEQFF. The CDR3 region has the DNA TGTGCCAGCAGCGCCACCCCTTCCTCCGGTGAGCAGTTCTTC.

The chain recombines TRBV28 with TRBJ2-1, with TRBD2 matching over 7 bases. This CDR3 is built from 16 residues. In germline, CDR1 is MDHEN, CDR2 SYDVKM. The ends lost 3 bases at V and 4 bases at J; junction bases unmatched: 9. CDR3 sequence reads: CASSFLAGMGYNEQFF. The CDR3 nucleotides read TGTGCCAGCAGTTTCTTAGCGGGTATGGGTTACAATGAGCAGTTCTTC. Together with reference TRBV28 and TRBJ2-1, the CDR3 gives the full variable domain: DVKVTQSSRYLVKRTGEKVFLECVQDMDHENMFWYRQDPGLGLRLIYFSYDVKMKEKGDIPEGYSVSREKKERFSLILESASTNQTSMYLCASSFLAGMGYNEQFFGPGTRLTVL.

Here the CDR3 reads CASSQASGEAFF. The CDR3 DNA is TGTGCCAGCAGCCAAGCGAGTGGTGAAGCTTTCTTT. V usage is TRBV14 and J usage is TRBJ1-1; no definite D call. Germline V gene sequence: CDR1 SGHDN, CDR2 FVKESK. Between the trimmed V and J ends, which lost 1 base and 7 bases, there was a span of 7 bases. The CDR3 contains 12 residues.

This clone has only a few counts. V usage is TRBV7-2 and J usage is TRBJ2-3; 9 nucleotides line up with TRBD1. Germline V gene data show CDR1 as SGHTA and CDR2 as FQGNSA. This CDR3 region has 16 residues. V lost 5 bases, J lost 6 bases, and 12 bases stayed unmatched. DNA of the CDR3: TGTGCCAGCAGCCAAAACCGGGACAGGGATTTGGATACGCAGTATTTT. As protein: CASSQNRDRDLDTQYF.

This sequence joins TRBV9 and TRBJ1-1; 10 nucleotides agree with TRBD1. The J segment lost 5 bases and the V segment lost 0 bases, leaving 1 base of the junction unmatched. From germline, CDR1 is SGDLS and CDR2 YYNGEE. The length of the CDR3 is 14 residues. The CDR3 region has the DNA TGTGCCAGCAGCGTAGAGGGACAGGGGACTGAAGCTTTCTTT. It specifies CASSVEGQGTEAFF.

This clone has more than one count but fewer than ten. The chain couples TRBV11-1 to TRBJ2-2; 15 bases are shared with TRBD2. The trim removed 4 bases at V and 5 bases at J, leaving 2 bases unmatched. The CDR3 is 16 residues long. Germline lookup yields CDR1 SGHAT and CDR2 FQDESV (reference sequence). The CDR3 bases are TGTGCCAGCAGCTCAGGACTAGCGGGAGGGACCGGGGAGCTGTTTTTT. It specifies CASSSGLAGGTGELFF.

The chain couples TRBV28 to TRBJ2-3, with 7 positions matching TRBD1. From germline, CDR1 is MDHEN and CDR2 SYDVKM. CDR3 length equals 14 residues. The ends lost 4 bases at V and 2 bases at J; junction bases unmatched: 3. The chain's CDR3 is CASSSTGATDTQYF. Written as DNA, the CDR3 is TGTGCCAGCAGTTCTACAGGGGCCACAGATACGCAGTATTTT.

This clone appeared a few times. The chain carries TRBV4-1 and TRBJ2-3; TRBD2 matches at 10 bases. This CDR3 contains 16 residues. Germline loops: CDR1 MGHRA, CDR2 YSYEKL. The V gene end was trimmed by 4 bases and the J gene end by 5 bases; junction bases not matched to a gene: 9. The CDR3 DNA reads TGCGCCAGCAGCCGGATAGCTAGCGGGAGAATAGATACGCAGTATTTT. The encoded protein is CASSRIASGRIDTQYF.

CDR3 sequence reads: CAFQGAGLSNQPQHF. The CDR3 region has the DNA TGTGCCTTCCAGGGGGCCGGACTTAGCAATCAGCCCCAGCATTTT. The J gene is TRBJ1-5, the V gene TRBV30; TRBD1 aligns across 8 bases. Germline V gives CDR1 GTSNPN, CDR2 SVGIG (reference sequence). The CDR3 sequence is 15 residues long. Trimming took 7 bases from V and 0 from J; bases not matched to a gene: 8.

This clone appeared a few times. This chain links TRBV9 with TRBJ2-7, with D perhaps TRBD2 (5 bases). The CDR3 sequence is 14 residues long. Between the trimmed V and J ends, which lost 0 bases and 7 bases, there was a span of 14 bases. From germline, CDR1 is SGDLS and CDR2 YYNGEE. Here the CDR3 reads CASSVAATTGEQYF. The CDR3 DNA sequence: TGTGCCAGCAGCGTAGCCGCAACTACGGGGGAGCAGTACTTC. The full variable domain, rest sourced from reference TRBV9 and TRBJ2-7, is DSGVTQTPKHLITATGQRVTLRCSPRSGDLSVYWYQQSLDQGLQFLIQYYNGEERAKGNILERFSAQQFPDLHSELNLSSLELGDSALYFCASSVAATTGEQYFGPGTRLTVT.

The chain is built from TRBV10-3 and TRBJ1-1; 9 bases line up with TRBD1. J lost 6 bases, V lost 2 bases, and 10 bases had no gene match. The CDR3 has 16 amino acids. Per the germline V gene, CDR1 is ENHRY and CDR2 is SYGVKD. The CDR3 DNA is TGTGCCATCAGTGAGACCGGGACAGGGATTGCAGCTGAAGCTTTCTTT. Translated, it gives CAISETGTGIAAEAFF.

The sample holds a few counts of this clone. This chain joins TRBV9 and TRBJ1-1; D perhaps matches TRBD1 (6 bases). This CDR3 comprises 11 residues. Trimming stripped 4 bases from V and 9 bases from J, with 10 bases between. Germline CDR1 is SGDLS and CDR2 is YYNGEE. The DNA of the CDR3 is TGTGCCAGCAGCCGTGGGACAAAAGCTTTCTTT. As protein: CASSRGTKAFF. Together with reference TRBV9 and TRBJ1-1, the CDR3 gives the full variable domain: DSGVTQTPKHLITATGQRVTLRCSPRSGDLSVYWYQQSLDQGLQFLIQYYNGEERAKGNILERFSAQQFPDLHSELNLSSLELGDSALYFCASSRGTKAFFGQGTRLTVV.

CDR3 sequence (DNA): TGTGCCAGCAGCTTACTAGCGGGATTACACAATGAGCAGTTCTTC. Translating it yields CASSLLAGLHNEQFF. This rearrangement joins TRBV11-3 to TRBJ2-1, with TRBD2 matching 9 bases. Germline V gives CDR1 SGHNT, CDR2 YENEEA. The CDR3 covers 15 residues. Trimming cost V 2 bases and J 5 bases; bases outside gene matches: 4.

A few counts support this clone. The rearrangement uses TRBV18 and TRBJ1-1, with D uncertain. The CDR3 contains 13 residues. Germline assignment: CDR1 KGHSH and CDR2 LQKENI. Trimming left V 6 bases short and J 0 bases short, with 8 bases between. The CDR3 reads CASSPLMNTEAFF. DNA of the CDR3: TGTGCCAGCTCCCCTCTAATGAACACTGAAGCTTTCTTT.

CDR3 sequence reads: CASRATGLGYGYTF. The CDR3 DNA is TGTGCCAGCAGGGCCACAGGGCTGGGCTATGGCTACACCTTC. The chain joins TRBV11-2 to TRBJ1-2; D is perhaps TRBD1 (6 bases). CDR3 length equals 14 residues. The V end lost 6 bases, the J end lost 4 bases, and 15 bases lay between the germline ends. The germline CDR1 and CDR2 sequences are SGHAT and FQNNGV.